In this sample, the clone carrying this TCR beta chain turned up many times. Its target is unknown. One entry per CDR3 protein results from TCRdb running MiXCR on the 5' RACE reads. The repertoire holds over 10,000 distinct CDR3 sequences, with over 3% as singletons. The source of the sample is a study of spatial heterogeneity in lung cancer. The CDR3 contains 17 residues. Notes on the study in general: Ubiquitous and regional expanded TCR counts tracked ubiquitous and regional nonsynonymous mutations, respectively. Counts that tracked tumor mutation counts were those of expanded intratumoral alpha and beta TCRs.

Specified time point: sample taken at primary tumor resection. Sample: lung tumor tissue, taken at surgery. This sequence was found in a male donor with early-stage non-small cell lung cancer. The chain recombines TRBV1 with TRBJ2-4; the listed D gene, TRBD2, was not tested against the DNA. TRBV1 is a documented pseudogene. CDR3 protein: CTSCDWRGGRGKNIQYF. CDR3 in DNA: TGCACCAGCTGCGACTGGCGGGGGGGCCGGGGCAAAAACATTCAGTACTTC.